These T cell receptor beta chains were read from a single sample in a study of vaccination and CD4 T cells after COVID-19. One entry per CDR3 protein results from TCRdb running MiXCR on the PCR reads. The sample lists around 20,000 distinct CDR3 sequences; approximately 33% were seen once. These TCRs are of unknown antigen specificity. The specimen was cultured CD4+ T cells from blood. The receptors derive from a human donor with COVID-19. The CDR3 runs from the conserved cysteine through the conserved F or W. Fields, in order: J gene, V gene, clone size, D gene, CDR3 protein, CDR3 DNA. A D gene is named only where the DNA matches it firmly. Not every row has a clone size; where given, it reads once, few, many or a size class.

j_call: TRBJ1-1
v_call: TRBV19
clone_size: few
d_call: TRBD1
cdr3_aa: CASSILDRAFF
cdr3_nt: TGTGCCAGTAGTATTCTCGACAGGGCCTTCTTT

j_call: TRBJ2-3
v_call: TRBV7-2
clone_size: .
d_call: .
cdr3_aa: CASSSGSRGTDTQYF
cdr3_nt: TGTGCCAGCAGCTCCGGGTCTAGGGGTACAGATACGCAGTATTTT

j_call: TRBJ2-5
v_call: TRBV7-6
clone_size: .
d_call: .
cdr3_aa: CASSRPGRPETQYF
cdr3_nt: TGTGCTAGCAGCAGACCGGGACGACCAGAGACCCAGTACTTC

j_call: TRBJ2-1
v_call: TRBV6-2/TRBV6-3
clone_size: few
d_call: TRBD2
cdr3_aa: CASRPGGSYNEQFF
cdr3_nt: TGTGCCAGCAGGCCGGGGGGCTCCTACAATGAGCAGTTCTTC

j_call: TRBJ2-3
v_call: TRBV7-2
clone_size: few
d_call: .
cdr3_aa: CASSPGGSADTQYF
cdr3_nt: TGTGCCAGCAGTCCCGGGGGATCCGCAGATACGCAGTATTTT

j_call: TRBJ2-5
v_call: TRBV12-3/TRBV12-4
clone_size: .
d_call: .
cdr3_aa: CASSLSGGPATQYF
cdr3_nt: TGTGCCAGCAGTTTAAGTGGGGGCCCCGCCACCCAGTACTTC

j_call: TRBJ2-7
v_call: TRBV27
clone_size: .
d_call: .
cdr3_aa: CASSSPRTAFHEQYF
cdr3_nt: TGTGCCAGCAGTTCCCCCCGGACAGCGTTTCACGAGCAGTACTTC

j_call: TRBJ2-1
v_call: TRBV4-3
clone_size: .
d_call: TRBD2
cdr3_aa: CASSPKIIPLSGGNNEQFF
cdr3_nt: TGCGCCAGCAGTCCCAAGATAATTCCCCTTAGCGGGGGGAACAATGAGCAGTTCTTC

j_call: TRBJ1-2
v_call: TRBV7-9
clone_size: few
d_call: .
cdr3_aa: CASSLESFRDSYGYTF
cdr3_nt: TGTGCCAGCAGCTTAGAGTCTTTTAGGGACTCCTATGGCTACACCTTC

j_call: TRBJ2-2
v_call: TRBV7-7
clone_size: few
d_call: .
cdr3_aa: CASSSLPDSGTGELFF
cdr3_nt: TGTGCTAGCAGCTCCCTCCCGGACTCAGGCACCGGGGAGCTGTTTTTT

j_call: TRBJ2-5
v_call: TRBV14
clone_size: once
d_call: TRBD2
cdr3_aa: CASSQDSSGIPKTQYF
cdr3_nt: TGTGCCAGCAGCCAAGATTCTAGCGGGATACCAAAGACCCAGTACTTC

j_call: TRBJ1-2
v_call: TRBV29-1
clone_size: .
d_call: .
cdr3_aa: CSVESGNYGYTF
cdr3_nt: TGCAGCGTTGAATCCGGTAACTATGGCTACACCTTC

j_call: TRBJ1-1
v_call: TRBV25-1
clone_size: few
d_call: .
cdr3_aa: CASSDDRRNTEAFF
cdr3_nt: TGTGCCAGCAGTGATGACAGAAGAAACACTGAAGCTTTCTTT

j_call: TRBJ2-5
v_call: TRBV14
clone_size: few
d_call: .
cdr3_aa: CASSRSGSGETQYF
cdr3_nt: TGTGCCAGCAGCCGGTCCGGGAGTGGAGAGACCCAGTACTTC

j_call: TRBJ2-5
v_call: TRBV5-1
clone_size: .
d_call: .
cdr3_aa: CASRPGGAGNQETQYF
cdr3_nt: TGCGCCAGCAGACCTGGGGGGGCGGGGAACCAAGAGACCCAGTACTTC

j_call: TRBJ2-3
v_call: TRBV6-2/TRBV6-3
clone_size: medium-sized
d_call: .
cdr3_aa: CASSSLSTDTQYF
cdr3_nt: TGTGCCAGCAGTTCGCTTAGCACAGATACGCAGTATTTT

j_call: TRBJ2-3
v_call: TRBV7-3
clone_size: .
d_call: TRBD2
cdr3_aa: CASSLLAGKSTDTQYF
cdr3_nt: TGTGCCAGCAGCTTATTAGCGGGGAAAAGCACAGATACGCAGTATTTT

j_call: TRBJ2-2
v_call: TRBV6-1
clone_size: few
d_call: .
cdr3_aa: CASSELGAGELFF
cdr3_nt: TGTGCCAGCAGTGAATTGGGGGCCGGGGAGCTGTTTTTT

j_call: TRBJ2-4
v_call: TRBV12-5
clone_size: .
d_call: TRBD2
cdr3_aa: CASALGGAKNIQYF
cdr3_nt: TGTGCTAGTGCCCTGGGGGGGGCCAAAAACATTCAGTACTTC

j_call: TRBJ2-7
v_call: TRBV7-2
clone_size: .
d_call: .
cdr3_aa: CASSLGGPYEQYF
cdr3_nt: TGTGCCAGCAGCTTGGGGGGACCCTACGAGCAGTACTTC